The subject of this entry is one TCR beta chain. The antigen is not known. Germline V gene lookup returns CDR1 ENHRY and CDR2 SYGVKD. The CDR3 contains 17 residues. The V end was cut by 0 bases, the J end by 4 bases, with 18 bases between. The data stem from a study of CD8+ T cells in alopecia areata. Study at large: Twice a day, 5 to 10 mg of oral tofacitinib was administered to treated patients. Study results and limitations: Against the mouse data, patients shared TCRs less clearly, possibly for HLA reasons. Relative to normal scalp, lesional scalp, especially alopecia totalis/universalis, showed higher clonality.

In each case, RNA was isolated and then reverse transcribed into cDNA as the sequencing template. Assay: immunoSEQ multiplex PCR; the TCRdb copy retains only in-frame clones and omits some. The sample has some 180,000 clones, almost 65% seen once; the top ten hold approximately 1.7%. Researchers gathered lesional scalp punch biopsies and peripheral blood from patients with alopecia areata. This chain connects TRBV10-3 to TRBJ2-5, with D perhaps TRBD2 (5 bases). The material sequenced was CD4+ T cells sorted from blood, taken at week 0. The clonotype originates from a human donor with alopecia areata. DNA for the CDR3: TGTGCCATCAGTGAGTCGGGCTTAGCGCGAGGGTCAGAGACCCAGTACTTC. Translating gives CAISESGLARGSETQYF.